This TCR beta chain was sequenced in a study of long-term antiretroviral therapy in people with HIV. Unmatched junction bases numbered 11, after V lost 6 bases and J lost 10 bases. Per the germline V gene, CDR1 is SQVTM and CDR2 is ANQGSEA. CDR3 length: 13 amino acids. Findings and caveats of the study: Specimens of blood were obtained during about 2003 to 2018, possibly under older ART regimens.

Sequencing used immunoSEQ v3.0 at survey level. The data were produced by immunoSEQ multiplex PCR, yet TCRdb's version contains in-frame clones alone and is incomplete. The profile shows tens of thousands of clones, 95% of them singletons. Notes on this clone: The antigen is not known.

The J gene is TRBJ2-3, the V gene TRBV29-1; 9 bases fit TRBD2. This specimen was unsorted PBMCs, taken 5.3 years after starting antiretroviral therapy. The TCR comes from a man over 45 with HIV. CDR3 sequence (DNA): TGCAGCGTAGCGGGAGGACGCGAAGGAGCGCAGTATTTT. It is translated as CSVAGGREGAQYF.